This TCR beta chain was identified during a study of blood T cell repertoires in COVID-19. Study background: Material from acute and convalescent COVID-19 was sourced from the United States, Italy and Spain.

Sequencing used immunoSEQ multiplex PCR; TCRdb keeps in-frame clones, though not all of them. The sample records fewer than 250,000 clones, just over 90% being singletons. V lost 2 bases, J lost 1 base, and 8 bases lay in between. Germline assignment: CDR1 MNHEY and CDR2 SMNVEV (reference sequence). This CDR3 contains 14 residues. The TCR was taken from a man aged 30 to 39 with acute or convalescent COVID-19. The chain combines TRBV27 with TRBJ1-1; D might be TRBD1 (5 bases). The sequenced sample consisted of peripheral blood. The DNA of the CDR3 is TGTGCCAGCAGTTTAGGGGCCGGGAACACTGAAGCTTTCTTT. This translates into CASSLGAGNTEAFF.